One and the same sample provided the 28 T cell receptor beta chains below, sequenced in a study of response to subunit inactivated influenza vaccine. TCRdb ran MiXCR on the RT-PCR reads and lists one entry per CDR3 protein. Of hundreds of thousands of distinct CDR3 sequences in the sample, under 20% were seen once. Specimen: PBMCs from blood, collected 5 days after vaccination. The receptors originated from a man aged 50 or older who received an inactivated influenza vaccine.

This chain connects TRBV9 to TRBJ2-1; D is uncertain. V gave up 0 bases and J gave up 3 bases, with 10 bases separating them. Germline V lookup: CDR1 SGDLS, CDR2 YYNGEE. This CDR3 region has 15 residues. The CDR3 reads CASSVDGKRYNEQFF. DNA for the CDR3: TGTGCCAGCAGCGTAGATGGGAAGCGCTACAATGAGCAGTTCTTC.

This chain joins TRBV20-1 and TRBJ2-4; the D is unclear. The CDR3 is 13 amino acids. V was pared by 2 bases and J by 5 bases, with 10 bases between. Germline V gene lookup returns CDR1 DFQATT and CDR2 SNEGSKA (reference sequence). The CDR3 loop is CSARHSLENIQYF. For the CDR3, the DNA is TGCAGTGCTAGACACAGCCTCGAAAACATTCAGTACTTC.

This clonotype was detected a few times. The chain joins TRBV12-3 or TRBV12-4 to TRBJ2-1, with TRBD1 matching over 8 bases. The CDR3 length is 15 residues. V was pared by 8 bases and J by 6 bases, with 12 bases of the junction left unmatched. The CDR3 region has the DNA TGTGCCAGCGGACCTCCAGGACAGGGAGGCAATGAGCAGTTCTTC. It specifies CASGPPGQGGNEQFF.

This chain connects TRBV5-5 to TRBJ2-5; D uncertain. This CDR3 is built from 12 residues. The ends were cut back, 4 bases at V and 1 base at J, with 5 bases in the middle. Germline loops: CDR1 SGHKS, CDR2 YYEKEE (reference sequence). The CDR3 DNA sequence: TGTGCCAGCAGCGCCACCCAAGAGACCCAGTACTTC. It specifies CASSATQETQYF.

The chain recombines TRBV7-6 with TRBJ2-2; 8 nucleotides line up with TRBD1. Germline-derived CDR1 and CDR2 are SGHVS and FNYEAQ. Germline trimming cut 5 bases from V and 6 bases from J; bases unmatched to any gene: 5. CDR3 length: 14 residues. The CDR3 reads CASSTDRASGELFF. Written as DNA, the CDR3 is TGTGCCAGCAGCACGGACAGGGCCTCCGGGGAGCTGTTTTTT.

This clonotype has a handful of counts. V and J are TRBV24-1 and TRBJ2-3, with a tentative D call TRBD1 (6 bases). CDR1 KGHDR and CDR2 SFDVKD come from the germline V gene. This CDR3 has 16 residues. The ends were cut back, 2 bases at V and 2 bases at J, with 13 bases in the middle. CDR3 protein: CATSDSSGTPTDTQYF. The CDR3 DNA follows: TGTGCCACCAGTGATTCCTCCGGGACACCCACAGATACGCAGTATTTT.

The chain joins TRBV20-1 to TRBJ1-5; possible D gene TRBD1, 6 bases. This CDR3 is 13 amino acids long. Trimming took off 1 base at V and 7 bases at J, with 11 bases between the two ends. The germline CDR1 and CDR2 sequences are DFQATT and SNEGSKA (reference sequence). CDR3 sequence reads: CSARAIGGQPQHF. The CDR3, as DNA: TGCAGTGCTAGAGCTATAGGGGGACAGCCCCAGCATTTT.

This sequence joins TRBV15 and TRBJ2-7; D call uncertain. Germline V gene data show CDR1 as LNHNV and CDR2 as YYDKDF (reference sequence). The V end lost 5 bases, the J end lost 4 bases, and 15 bases lay between the germline ends. This CDR3 comprises 14 residues. The CDR3, as DNA: TGTGCCACCAGCTCAACGGCCCTCGGGTACGAGCAGTACTTC. Protein product: CATSSTALGYEQYF.

This clonotype was counted many times. The chain employs TRBV6-1 and TRBJ2-3; TRBD2 matches at 10 bases. The V gene's germline CDR1 is MNHNS and CDR2 SASEGT. Losses at the gene ends were 8 bases for V and 2 bases for J; bases not matched to a gene: 7. The CDR3 has 15 amino acids. The CDR3 DNA is TGTGCCAGCCCCAGGACTAGCGGTTACACAGATACGCAGTATTTT. Translated: CASPRTSGYTDTQYF.

This clonotype was detected many times. The V call is TRBV6-1, the J call TRBJ2-3, with D perhaps matching TRBD1 or TRBD2 (6 bases each). Germline V CDR1 and CDR2: MNHNS, SASEGT. V was pared by 5 bases and J by 0 bases, with 12 bases between. CDR3 length equals 15 residues. DNA for the CDR3: TGTGCCAGCAGTCGCGGGACATACAGCACAGATACGCAGTATTTT. The encoded protein is CASSRGTYSTDTQYF.

The rearrangement joins TRBV5-6 to TRBJ2-1; tentatively, D is TRBD1 (6 bases). V lost 4 bases and J 5 bases, leaving 13 bases between the germline ends. This CDR3 is built from 14 residues. CDR1 is SGHDT and CDR2 is YYEEEE in the germline V gene. This CDR3 is CASSLRGSNNEQFF. DNA for the CDR3: TGTGCCAGCAGCCTCAGGGGTTCGAACAATGAGCAGTTCTTC.

Remarks on this clonotype: Its ends do not fully match the called genes, so a read error is possible. The chain has TRBV7-2 and TRBJ2-7; weak D call: TRBD1 (5 bases). From germline, CDR1 is SGHTA and CDR2 FQGNSA. This CDR3 is built from 13 residues. CDR3 loop: CASSLPGREEQDF. CDR3 sequence (DNA): TGTGCCAGCAGCTTACCAGGGCGAGAAGAGCAGGACTTC.

The gene calls are TRBV12-3 or TRBV12-4 and TRBJ2-2; possibly TRBD1 for D (6 bases). The CDR3 runs 15 residues. V lost 3 bases and J lost 6, with 14 bases in between. CDR3: CASSLYGTLSGELFF. The CDR3 DNA is TGTGCCAGCAGTTTGTACGGGACACTATCCGGGGAGCTGTTTTTT.

There are a few counts of this clonotype. The rearrangement uses TRBV12-3 or TRBV12-4 and TRBJ1-3, with TRBD1 matching over 7 bases. Trimming removed 6 bases from V and 0 bases from J; junction bases left unmatched: 11. This CDR3 has 17 amino acids. The CDR3 is CASSSRDRHFSGNTIYF. The CDR3 DNA sequence: TGTGCCAGCAGCTCAAGGGACAGACATTTCTCTGGAAACACCATATATTTT.

This clonotype was recorded a few times. The gene calls are TRBV6-1 and TRBJ2-7; D is undetermined. The CDR3 has 13 residues. V was clipped by 1 base and J by 3 bases, with 7 bases between them. The germline V gene has CDR1 MNHNS and CDR2 SASEGT. The CDR3 DNA follows: TGTGCCAGCAGTGAAGGCTGGGACTACGAGCAGTACTTC. This encodes CASSEGWDYEQYF.

This clonotype was counted between two and nine times. This chain connects TRBV7-6 to TRBJ2-1; 7 nucleotides agree with TRBD2. This CDR3 comprises 15 residues. The junction had 7 bases not matched to a gene; V was cut back by 2 bases and J by 6 bases. Germline CDR1 and CDR2: SGHVS and FNYEAQ. This CDR3 reads CASSLHSGLGNEQFF. In nucleotides, the CDR3 is TGTGCCAGCAGCTTACATAGCGGGTTGGGCAATGAGCAGTTCTTC.

This clonotype has just a few counts. The rearrangement joins TRBV18 to TRBJ1-4, with a weak D call TRBD1 (5 bases). Germline CDR1 is KGHSH and CDR2 is LQKENI. V was trimmed by 5 bases and J by 8 bases, leaving 12 bases between them. The CDR3 contains 13 residues. CDR3 coding DNA: TGTGCCAGCTCAGTCGGGACGTGGGAAAAACTGTTTTTT. The encoded protein is CASSVGTWEKLFF. The full variable domain, completed using reference TRBV18 and TRBJ1-4, is NAGVMQNPRHLVRRRGQEARLRCSPMKGHSHVYWYRQLPEEGLKFMVYLQKENIIDESGMPKERFSAEFPKEGPSILRIQQVVRGDSAAYFCASSVGTWEKLFFGSGTQLSVL.

V gene TRBV20-1 combines with J gene TRBJ2-3, with 7 nucleotides matching TRBD2. Germline V CDR1 and CDR2: DFQATT, SNEGSKA (reference sequence). Germline trimming cut 5 bases from V and 4 bases from J; bases unmatched to any gene: 12. This CDR3 spans 15 amino acids. As DNA, the CDR3 is TGCAGTGCTTCCGGGGCCGGGGGGAGGCCAGATACGCAGTATTTT. Translating gives CSASGAGGRPDTQYF.

This chain joins TRBV29-1 and TRBJ1-3; maybe TRBD1 (5 bases). Germline loops: CDR1 SQVTM, CDR2 ANQGSEA. This CDR3 is built from 13 residues. V lost 4 bases and J 4 bases, leaving 11 bases between the germline ends. The CDR3 protein is CSVGQGHGNTIYF. DNA for the CDR3: TGCAGCGTTGGCCAGGGCCACGGAAACACCATATATTTT.

This sequence joins TRBV7-9 and TRBJ2-7; D unclear. CDR1 is SEHNR, CDR2 FQNEAQ, per germline (reference sequence). CDR3 size: 14 residues. V shed 6 bases and J shed 0 bases, with 12 bases lying between them. This CDR3 reads CASRADFSSYEQYF. The CDR3 nucleotides read TGTGCCAGCAGAGCAGACTTCAGCTCCTACGAGCAGTACTTC.

The chain has TRBV20-1 and TRBJ2-1, with TRBD2 identical over 10 bases. The trim removed 2 bases at V and 15 bases at J, leaving 16 bases unmatched. The CDR3 is made up of 15 amino acids. Germline V gene sequence: CDR1 DFQATT, CDR2 SNEGSKA (reference sequence). As DNA, the CDR3 is TGCAGTGCTAGAACCGGGACTAGCGAGACATTTCCCAGGTTCTTC. Translated: CSARTGTSETFPRFF.

This sequence joins TRBV6-2 or TRBV6-3 and TRBJ1-1; the D gene is possibly TRBD1 (5 bases). The germline gives CDR1 MNHEY, CDR2 SVGEGT. The CDR3 consists of 17 residues. V shed 6 bases and J shed 3 bases, with 23 bases lying between them. The CDR3 coding sequence is TGTGCCAGCAGCTCGTACCTTCAGGGTGGGCGCGACACTGAAGCTTTCTTT. Amino acids: CASSSYLQGGRDTEAFF.

In this sample, this clonotype turned up a few times. V is TRBV5-6 and J is TRBJ1-5; D remains ambiguous. This CDR3 region has 15 residues. Trimming cost V 0 bases and J 2 bases, with 9 bases left between them. Germline lookup yields CDR1 SGHDT and CDR2 YYEEEE. The CDR3 spells CASSLGGFGNQPQHF. DNA of the CDR3: TGTGCCAGCAGCTTGGGGGGATTTGGCAATCAGCCCCAGCATTTT. The full variable domain, rest sourced from reference TRBV5-6 and TRBJ1-5, is DAGVTQSPTHLIKTRGQQVTLRCSPKSGHDTVSWYQQALGQGPQFIFQYYEEEERQRGNFPDRFSGHQFPNYSSELNVNALLLGDSALYLCASSLGGFGNQPQHFGDGTRLSIL.

The table lists this clonotype with a few counts. The CDR3 protein is CASSQDRYTEAFF. CDR3 DNA sequence: TGTGCCAGCAGCCAGGACAGATACACTGAAGCTTTCTTT. The rearrangement joins TRBV4-2 to TRBJ1-1; D is possibly TRBD1 (6 bases). Germline V gene data show CDR1 as LGHNA and CDR2 as YNFKEQ. Trimming left V 3 bases short and J 3 bases short, with 8 bases between. The CDR3 is 13 residues long.

The chain links TRBV6-5 to TRBJ2-5; no reliable D call. The V gene's germline CDR1 is MNHEY and CDR2 SVGAGI. V gave up 0 bases and J gave up 4 bases, with 12 bases separating them. The CDR3 consists of 15 residues. The DNA for the CDR3 is TGTGCCAGCAGTTACTCGATGGGAAGGAGAGAGACCCAGTACTTC. Protein sequence: CASSYSMGRRETQYF.

This clonotype has just one count. The J gene is TRBJ1-2, the V gene TRBV7-9, with 12 bases matching TRBD1. This CDR3 is 16 amino acids long. With 4 bases clipped from V and 3 bases from J, the junction kept 6 bases outside the gene matches. Germline V gives CDR1 SEHNR, CDR2 FQNEAQ (reference sequence). As DNA, the CDR3 is TGTGCCAGCAGCTCTGGGACAGGGGGCATCTACTATGGCTACACCTTC. It encodes CASSSGTGGIYYGYTF.

There are a few counts of this clonotype. V is TRBV30 and J is TRBJ2-4; no firm D call. CDR3 size: 13 residues. Germline CDR1 reads GTSNPN; CDR2 reads SVGIG (reference sequence). Deletions cut 7 bases from V and 0 bases from J, with 10 bases between. DNA for the CDR3: TGTGCCTACAGCAACCTAGCCAAAAACATTCAGTACTTC. This codes for CAYSNLAKNIQYF.

This chain links TRBV5-1 with TRBJ2-7; D might be TRBD1 (6 bases). CDR1 SGHRS and CDR2 YFSETQ come from the germline V gene. The V end was cut by 3 bases, the J end by 2 bases, with 24 bases between. This CDR3 spans 18 amino acids. Here the CDR3 DNA reads TGCGCCAGCAGCTCGCAACCCCCACAGAGGGGGACCACCTACGAGCAGTACTTC. Translation: CASSSQPPQRGTTYEQYF.